A single sample is the source of the 21 T cell receptor beta chains below, sequenced in a study of blood T cell repertoires in COVID-19. TCRdb's copy holds only in-frame clones and misses some; the assay was immunoSEQ multiplex PCR. In the table there are approximately 150,000 clones, approximately 81% of which are singletons. Material for sequencing was peripheral blood. Receptors originate from a human donor with acute or convalescent COVID-19. The donor label of this sample is uncertain.

This chain links TRBV11-3 with TRBJ2-1, with 9 bases lining up with TRBD2. Per germline, CDR1 SGHNT and CDR2 YENEEA. The V and J ends lost 1 base and 6 bases, in that order; junction bases with no gene match: 7. The CDR3 loop spans 16 amino acids. CDR3 DNA sequence: TGTGCCAGCAGCTTAGGGGCGGGAGGGCCTTCCAATGAGCAGTTCTTC. Translation: CASSLGAGGPSNEQFF.

The genes are TRBV24-1 and TRBJ2-7, with 11 bases lining up with TRBD2. The length of the CDR3 is 14 residues. The V gene's germline CDR1 is KGHDR and CDR2 SFDVKD. J lost 4 bases, V lost 7 bases, and 5 bases had no gene match. The CDR3 protein is CATRPLAGGYEQYV. The CDR3 DNA sequence: TGTGCCACCAGACCCCTAGCGGGAGGATACGAGCAGTACGTC.

The chain combines TRBV27 with TRBJ2-2; D is perhaps TRBD2 (5 bases). CDR3 length: 16 residues. The germline V and J ends were trimmed by 4 bases and 4 bases, with 16 bases remaining between them. Germline CDR1 is MNHEY and CDR2 is SMNVEV (reference sequence). CDR3 sequence (DNA): TGTGCCAGCAGTTCCCTGAGGGCCGGCGGCACCGGGGAGCTGTTTTTT. It codes for CASSSLRAGGTGELFF.

The chain is built from TRBV21-1 and TRBJ2-3; the table's D call, TRBD2, was not checked against the DNA. TRBV21-1 is noted as a pseudogene. The length of the CDR3 is 17 residues. In DNA form, the CDR3 reads TGTGCCAGCAGCGAAAATCTACCGGGACTAGAGACAGATACGCAGTATTTT. Its protein is CASSENLPGLETDTQYF.

The chain links TRBV5-1 to TRBJ1-5; 7 bases are a match to TRBD1. This CDR3 has 15 residues. The germline gives CDR1 SGHRS, CDR2 YFSETQ. The ends lost 0 bases at V and 3 bases at J; junction bases unmatched: 3. The CDR3 loop is CASSLDDRVNQPQHF. CDR3 sequence (DNA): TGCGCCAGCAGCTTGGACGACAGGGTCAATCAGCCCCAGCATTTT.

The gene calls are TRBV10-3 and TRBJ1-1; no reliable D call. The germline CDR1 and CDR2 sequences are ENHRY and SYGVKD. The CDR3 extends over 14 amino acids. V was clipped by 3 bases and J by 3 bases, with 11 bases between them. The CDR3 loop is CAISDERRDTEAFF. DNA of the CDR3: TGTGCCATCAGTGACGAACGGAGGGACACTGAAGCTTTCTTT.

The genes are TRBV29-1 and TRBJ1-2; D unclear. Trimming took 8 bases from V and 4 from J, leaving 5 bases between them. This CDR3 is built from 9 residues. Germline CDR1 and CDR2: SQVTM and ANQGSEA. CDR3 DNA: TGCAGCCATAGCTATGGCTACACCTTC. Encoded protein: CSHSYGYTF.

V and J are TRBV5-1 and TRBJ1-1; 8 bases match TRBD1. Germline loops: CDR1 SGHRS, CDR2 YFSETQ. The CDR3 covers 14 residues. Trimming removed 4 bases from V and 5 bases from J; junction bases left unmatched: 7. The CDR3, as DNA: TGCGCCAGCAGCGGTGGACAGGGTAGGACTGAAGCTTTCTTT. Its translation: CASSGGQGRTEAFF.

The sample holds one count of this clone. The chain is built from TRBV24-1 and TRBJ2-2; D is unresolved. The V gene's germline CDR1 is KGHDR and CDR2 SFDVKD. The CDR3 has 16 residues. Trimming left V 0 bases short and J 1 base short, with 8 bases between. CDR3: CATSDLPTQNTGELFF. In DNA, the CDR3 is TGTGCCACCAGTGATTTGCCCACACAGAACACCGGGGAGCTGTTTTTT.

This clone occurred once. CDR3 DNA sequence: TGTGCCAGCACCCGATTTGGCCCGTCTCCGACTGAAGCTTTCTTT. The encoded protein is CASTRFGPSPTEAFF. The J gene is TRBJ1-1, the V gene TRBV7-8, with unresolved D. With 7 bases removed from V and 5 bases from J, the gap between germline ends came to 20 bases. The CDR3 consists of 15 residues. From germline, CDR1 is SGHVS and CDR2 FQNEAQ. Full variable domain (remainder filled in from reference TRBV7-8 and TRBJ1-1): GAGVSQSPRYKVAKRGQDVALRCDPISGHVSLFWYQQALGQGPEFLTYFQNEAQLDKSGLPSDRFFAERPEGSVSTLKIQRTQQEDSAVYLCASTRFGPSPTEAFFGQGTRLTVV.

This clone came up a few times. The rearrangement links TRBV2 to TRBJ1-2; the D gene is possibly TRBD1 (6 bases). Trimming took 8 bases from V and 2 from J, leaving 12 bases between them. The CDR3 extends over 13 amino acids. CDR1 is SNHLY and CDR2 is FYNNEI in the germline V gene. For the CDR3, the DNA is TGTGCCAGCCTGGACAGCCTAAACTATGGCTACACCTTC. This translates into CASLDSLNYGYTF.

The gene calls are TRBV2 and TRBJ2-2, with TRBD1 as a possible D gene (6 bases). The CDR3 runs to 13 residues. Germline-derived CDR1 and CDR2 are SNHLY and FYNNEI. Deletions cut 6 bases from V and 6 bases from J, with 11 bases between. The CDR3 sequence: CASSAQGPGELFF. CDR3 DNA sequence: TGTGCCAGCAGCGCTCAGGGGCCCGGGGAGCTGTTTTTT.

V gene TRBV14 combines with J gene TRBJ1-2; TRBD1 matches at 10 bases. The CDR3 totals 15 residues. CDR1 and CDR2 from the germline V gene are SGHDN and FVKESK. V lost 1 base to trimming and J lost 7 bases; unmatched junction nucleotides: 6. The CDR3 reads CASSQVGDRGRGYTF. The DNA for the CDR3 is TGTGCCAGCAGCCAAGTTGGGGACAGGGGCCGTGGCTACACCTTC.

V and J are TRBV5-1 and TRBJ1-2; 7 nucleotides agree with TRBD1. CDR1 and CDR2 from the germline V gene are SGHRS and YFSETQ. After removal of 1 base from V and 4 bases from J, the junction contained 7 bases not matched to a gene. The CDR3 is made up of 15 amino acids. The CDR3 region has the DNA TGCGCCAGCAGCTTGTTTTCAGGGGGTCTCTATGGCTACACCTTC. Translating gives CASSLFSGGLYGYTF.

The V and J genes are TRBV7-2 and TRBJ1-1; possibly TRBD1 for D (5 bases). CDR1 SGHTA and CDR2 FQGNSA come from the germline V gene. The CDR3 extends over 13 amino acids. Trimming stripped 4 bases from V and 2 bases from J, with 8 bases between. CDR3 nucleotides: TGTGCCAGCAGCTGGGGGGGAAACACTGAAGCTTTCTTT. Translation gives CASSWGGNTEAFF.

CDR3 DNA sequence: TGTGCCAGCAGCGACCCGGGACAGAGTCGTTCACCCCTCCACTTT. It yields the protein CASSDPGQSRSPLHF. The chain combines TRBV9 with TRBJ1-6; TRBD1 matches 7 bases. This CDR3 has 15 amino acids. V shed 3 bases, J shed 9 bases, and the junction held 9 bases outside the gene matches. The germline CDR1 and CDR2 sequences are SGDLS and YYNGEE.

The chain recombines TRBV3-1 (or the pseudogene TRBV3-2) with TRBJ1-6; no clear D gene. V was clipped by 2 bases and J by 8 bases, with 7 bases between them. CDR3 length: 13 amino acids. Looked up from germline, CDR1 is LGHDT and CDR2 is YNNKEL (reference sequence). The chain's CDR3 is CASSQQRDSPLHF. The CDR3 bases are TGTGCCAGCAGCCAACAGCGAGATTCACCCCTCCACTTT.

V gene TRBV11-3 combines with J gene TRBJ2-6; 7 nucleotides align to TRBD1. J was trimmed by 5 bases and V by 6 bases; bases with no gene match: 7. The CDR3 is made up of 15 amino acids. CDR1 is SGHNT and CDR2 is YENEEA in the germline V gene. The CDR3 DNA reads as TGTGCCAGCAGGACCGGGACAGCCTGGGCCAACGTCCTGACTTTC. This translates into CASRTGTAWANVLTF. The full variable domain, rest sourced from reference TRBV11-3 and TRBJ2-6, is EAGVVQSPRYKIIEKKQPVAFWCNPISGHNTLYWYLQNLGQGPELLIRYENEEAVDDSQLPKDRFSAERLKGVDSTLKIQPAELGDSAVYLCASRTGTAWANVLTFGAGSRLTVL.

The J gene is TRBJ2-1, the V gene TRBV7-9, with TRBD2 identical over 7 bases. The junction had 5 bases not matched to a gene; V was cut back by 5 bases and J by 10 bases. The CDR3 spans 12 residues. CDR1 SEHNR and CDR2 FQNEAQ come from the germline V gene (reference sequence). CDR3 amino acids: CASSPGAGEQFF. The CDR3, as DNA: TGTGCCAGCAGCCCCGGAGCGGGGGAGCAGTTCTTC.

The gene calls are TRBV5-1 and TRBJ1-2; 12 bases agree with TRBD1. The CDR3 is made up of 15 amino acids. Germline CDR1 SGHRS, CDR2 YFSETQ. Germline trimming cut 5 bases from V and 11 bases from J; bases unmatched to any gene: 13. The DNA of the CDR3 is TGCGCCAGCAGTCAACAAGGGACAGGGGGCGAAAAGTACACCTTC. Protein: CASSQQGTGGEKYTF.

This clone was recorded once. Other nucleotide sequences from this sample produce the same CDR3. J is TRBJ2-7 and V is TRBV28, with 9 bases that match TRBD1. The CDR3 covers 14 residues. V lost 6 bases, J lost 4 bases, and 7 bases stayed unmatched. CDR1 MDHEN and CDR2 SYDVKM come from the germline V gene. CDR3 bases: TGTGCCAGCAGCTCGGACAGGGGAGCTTACGAGCAGTACGTC. The encoded protein is CASSSDRGAYEQYV.